Each of the 6 T cell receptor beta chains below was sequenced from the same sample in a study of blood T cell repertoires in COVID-19 (TCRdb year 2020). Library generation was performed with the immunoSEQ multiplex PCR assay. Imported from immuneACCESS, the table was reduced by TCRdb to in-frame sequences with V and J called. These copies leave out some clones; in studies compared against another copy, an unresolved V gene accounts for under half, and the cause of the remainder is not known. The sample table holds 150,000 to 180,000 clones, of which around 83% were seen once. Of the sample, roughly 29% falls within the top ten clones. The sequenced sample was peripheral blood. The receptors shown here come from a woman in her fifties or sixties with acute or convalescent COVID-19.

This chain joins TRBV7-9 and TRBJ1-2; D is uncertain. Trimming cost V 0 bases and J 4 bases, with 12 bases left between them. Germline values: CDR1 SEHNR, CDR2 FQNEAQ (reference sequence). This CDR3 region has 15 residues. The CDR3 nucleotides read TGTGCCAGCAGCTTAGCCGAGGGCGGCCCCTATGGCTACACCTTC. Its translation is CASSLAEGGPYGYTF. The variable domain in full, completed from reference TRBV7-9 and TRBJ1-2, reads DTGVSQNPRHKITKRGQNVTFRCDPISEHNRLYWYRQTLGQGPEFLTYFQNEAQLEKSRLLSDRFSAERPKGSFSTLEIQRTEQGDSAMYLCASSLAEGGPYGYTFGSGTRLTVV.

This chain connects TRBV10-3 to TRBJ2-7; 11 positions agree with TRBD2. V was clipped by 7 bases and J by 6 bases; unmatched bases: 14. Looked up from germline, CDR1 is ENHRY and CDR2 is SYGVKD. CDR3 length equals 16 residues. Here the CDR3 DNA reads TGTGCCATCATGAAAACTAGCGGGGGTAGAGTGGGCGAGCAGTACTTC. Amino acids: CAIMKTSGGRVGEQYF.

This clone was seen just once. J is TRBJ2-5 and V is TRBV12-3 or TRBV12-4, with 7 bases fitting TRBD1. V lost 5 bases, J lost 5 bases, and 5 bases stayed unmatched. The CDR3 length is 13 residues. The CDR3 spells CASSQTGTETQYF. CDR3 in DNA: TGTGCCAGCAGTCAGACAGGGACCGAGACCCAGTACTTC.

In DNA, the CDR3 is TGTGCCAGCGCTACTAGCGGGGGCTCCTACAATGAGCAGTTCTTC. Translating it yields CASATSGGSYNEQFF. The chain carries TRBV19 and TRBJ2-1; 11 nucleotides match TRBD2. CDR1 is LNHDA, CDR2 SQIVND, per germline (reference sequence). The J segment lost 0 bases and the V segment lost 9 bases, leaving 4 bases of the junction unmatched. The CDR3 extends over 15 amino acids. The whole variable domain, filled in from reference TRBV19 and TRBJ2-1, reads DGGITQSPKYLFRKEGQNVTLSCEQNLNHDAMYWYRQDPGQGLRLIYYSQIVNDFQKGDIAEGYSVSREKKESFPLTVTSAQKNPTAFYLCASATSGGSYNEQFFGPGTRLTVL.

The J gene is TRBJ2-5, the V gene TRBV7-6; 8 bases map to TRBD2. Looked up from germline, CDR1 is SGHVS and CDR2 is FNYEAQ. The CDR3 loop spans 17 amino acids. V lost 6 bases to trimming and J lost 5 bases; unmatched junction nucleotides: 17. CDR3 sequence reads: CASSFSSSGWGMETQYF. The CDR3 DNA reads as TGTGCCAGCAGTTTCTCCTCTAGCGGGTGGGGCATGGAGACCCAGTACTTC.

The chain recombines TRBV24-1 with TRBJ1-5; 7 bases map to TRBD1. The CDR3 covers 16 residues. CDR1 is KGHDR, CDR2 SFDVKD, per germline. Trimming removed 7 bases from V and 2 bases from J; junction bases left unmatched: 10. In DNA form, the CDR3 reads TGTGCCACCAGCCCTACCGACAGGGCGGGCAATCAGCCCCAGCATTTT. As protein: CATSPTDRAGNQPQHF.